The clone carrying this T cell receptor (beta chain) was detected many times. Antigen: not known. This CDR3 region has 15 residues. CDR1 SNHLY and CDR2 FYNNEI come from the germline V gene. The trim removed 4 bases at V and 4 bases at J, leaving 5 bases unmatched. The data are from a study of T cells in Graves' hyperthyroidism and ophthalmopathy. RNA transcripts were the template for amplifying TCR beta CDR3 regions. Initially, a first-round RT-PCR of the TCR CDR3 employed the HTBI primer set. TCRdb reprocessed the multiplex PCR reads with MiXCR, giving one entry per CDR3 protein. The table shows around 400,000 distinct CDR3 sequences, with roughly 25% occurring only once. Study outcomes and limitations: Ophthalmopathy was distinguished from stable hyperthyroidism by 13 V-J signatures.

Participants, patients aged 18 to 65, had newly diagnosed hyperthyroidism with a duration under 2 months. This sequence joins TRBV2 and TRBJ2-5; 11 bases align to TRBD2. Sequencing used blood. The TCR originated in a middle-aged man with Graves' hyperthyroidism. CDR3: CASSGRLAGGETQYF. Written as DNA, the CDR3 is TGTGCCAGCAGTGGTCGCCTAGCGGGAGGAGAGACCCAGTACTTC.